This TCR beta chain was sequenced in a study of blood T cell repertoires in COVID-19. Across the study: T cells, B-cell-depleted T cells, or PBMCs supplied cDNA or gDNA.

The protocol was immunoSEQ multiplex PCR, while the TCRdb copy is restricted to in-frame clones and leaves out a portion. This repertoire shows a few hundred thousand clones, roughly 91% found once; its top ten account for roughly 10%. The CDR3 spans 17 residues. Trimming removed 1 base from V and 6 bases from J; junction bases left unmatched: 12. Germline lookup yields CDR1 LNHDA and CDR2 SQIVND (reference sequence). The chain employs TRBV19 and TRBJ2-5; TRBD1 aligns across 9 bases. The sample taken for sequencing was peripheral blood. The sequence was obtained from a woman in her 30s with COVID-19, enrolled during active disease. The CDR3 protein is CASSIVWGTGKGKTQYF. CDR3 coding DNA: TGTGCCAGTAGTATAGTTTGGGGGACAGGGAAGGGGAAGACCCAGTACTTC.